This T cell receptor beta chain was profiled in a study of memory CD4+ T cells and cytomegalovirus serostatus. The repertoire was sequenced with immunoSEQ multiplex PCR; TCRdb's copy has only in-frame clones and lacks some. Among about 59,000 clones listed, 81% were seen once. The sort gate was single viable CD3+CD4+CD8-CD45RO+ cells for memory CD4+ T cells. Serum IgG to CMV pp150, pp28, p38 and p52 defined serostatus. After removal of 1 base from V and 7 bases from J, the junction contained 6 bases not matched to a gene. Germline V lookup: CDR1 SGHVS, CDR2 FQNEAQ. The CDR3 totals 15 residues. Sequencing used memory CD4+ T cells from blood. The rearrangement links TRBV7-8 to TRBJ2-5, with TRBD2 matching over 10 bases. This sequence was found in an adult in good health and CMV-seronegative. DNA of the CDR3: TGTGCCAGCAGCTTAGGGACTAGCGGCCTCGGGACCCAGTACTTC. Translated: CASSLGTSGLGTQYF.